The TCR beta chain under discussion was sequenced for a study of molecular identifiers for immune sequencing clone quantification. Germline assignment: CDR1 MNHEY and CDR2 SMNVEV (reference sequence). The CDR3 totals 14 residues. After removal of 5 bases from V and 3 bases from J, the junction contained 5 bases not matched to a gene. Via MiXCR, TCRdb re-called the PCR reads, giving one row per CDR3 protein. Of about 320,000 distinct CDR3 sequences in the sample, roughly a quarter were seen once. This clonotype was detected a few times. The sequencing input was naive CD8+ T cells from blood, with Jurkat cell RNA spiked in. Subset reported: FACS-sorted CD8+CD4-CCR7+CD45RA+ naive T cells. J is TRBJ1-1 and V is TRBV27; 8 bases are shared with TRBD1. The TCR sequence derives from a human donor in good health. Some libraries in this study had Jurkat cell RNA spiked in. The DNA for the CDR3 is TGTGCCAGCAGTAGGCAGGGGGCGCACACTGAAGCTTTCTTT. Protein product: CASSRQGAHTEAFF.